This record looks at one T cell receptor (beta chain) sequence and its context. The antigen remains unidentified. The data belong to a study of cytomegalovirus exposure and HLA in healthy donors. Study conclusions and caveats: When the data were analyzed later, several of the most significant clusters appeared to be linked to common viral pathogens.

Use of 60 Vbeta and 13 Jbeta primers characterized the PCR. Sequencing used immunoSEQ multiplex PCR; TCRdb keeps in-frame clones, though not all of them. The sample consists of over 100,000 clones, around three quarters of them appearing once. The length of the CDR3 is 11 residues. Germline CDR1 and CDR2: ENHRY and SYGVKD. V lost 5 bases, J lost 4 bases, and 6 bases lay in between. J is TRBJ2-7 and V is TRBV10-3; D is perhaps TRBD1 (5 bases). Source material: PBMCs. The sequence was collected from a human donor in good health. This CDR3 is CAISQGYEQYF. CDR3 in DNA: TGTGCCATCAGTCAGGGATACGAGCAGTACTTC.